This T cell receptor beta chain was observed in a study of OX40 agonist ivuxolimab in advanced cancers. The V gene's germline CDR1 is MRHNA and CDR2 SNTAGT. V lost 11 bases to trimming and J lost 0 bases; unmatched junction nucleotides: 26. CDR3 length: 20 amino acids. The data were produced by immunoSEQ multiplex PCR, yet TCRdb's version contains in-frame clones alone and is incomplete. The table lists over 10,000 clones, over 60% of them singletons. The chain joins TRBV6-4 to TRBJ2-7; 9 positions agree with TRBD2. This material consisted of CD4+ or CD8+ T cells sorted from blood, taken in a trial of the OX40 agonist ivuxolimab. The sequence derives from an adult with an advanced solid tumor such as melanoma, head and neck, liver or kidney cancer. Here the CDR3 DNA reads TGTGCCCGCATGGAGGCGAGTAGCGGGAGTGCCTACTTAAGCTCCTACGAGCAGTACTTC. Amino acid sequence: CARMEASSGSAYLSSYEQYF.